The 21 T cell receptor beta chains below were found in one sample sequenced in a study of T cells after yellow fever vaccination (dated by TCRdb to the late 2010s). This sample's treatment or condition label indicates: live attenuated yellow fever vaccine strain. The library was generated by 5' RACE. The sequencer was an Illumina NovaSeq 6000. TCRdb reprocessed the public reads (quality trimming at Q25 with fastp, clone calling with MiXCR) and kept in-frame beta chains. Each CDR3 protein appears once, grouped with its most common genes and DNA. The sample data list 250,000 to 300,000 distinct CDR3 sequences, and around 4.9% of these were observed just once. More than 3% of the sample belongs to the ten largest clones. The starting material was CD4+ T cells sorted from PBMCs, obtained on the day of the yellow fever booster vaccination. The receptors here all came from a man aged 18 to 30 who received the YFV17D yellow fever vaccine.

At least ten counts were recorded for this clonotype. The chain recombines TRBV4-3 with TRBJ2-3, with no clear D. V lost 1 base to trimming and J lost 2 bases, with 4 bases between them. The CDR3 is made up of 13 amino acids. CDR1 LGHNA and CDR2 YSLEER come from the germline V gene. The CDR3 sequence: CASSQGVTDTQYF. The CDR3 nucleotides read TGCGCCAGCAGCCAAGGGGTCACAGATACGCAGTATTTT.

The chain links TRBV4-1 to TRBJ1-4; D remains unclear. Trimming stripped 0 bases from V and 0 bases from J, with 8 bases between. Germline CDR1 and CDR2: MGHRA and YSYEKL. This CDR3 is built from 16 residues. CDR3 sequence: CASSQDWGATNEKLFF. For the CDR3, the DNA is TGCGCCAGCAGCCAAGACTGGGGTGCAACTAATGAAAAACTGTTTTTT.

This clonotype was detected many times. CDR3 in DNA: TGCAGCGTTGCGGGGTATAGCAATCAGCCCCAGCATTTT. Amino acids: CSVAGYSNQPQHF. The V and J genes are TRBV29-1 and TRBJ1-5; D gene ambiguous. The germline V and J ends were trimmed by 4 bases and 0 bases, with 7 bases remaining between them. Germline CDR1 and CDR2: SQVTM and ANQGSEA. The CDR3 loop spans 13 amino acids.

This sequence joins TRBV5-1 and TRBJ1-3; maybe TRBD1 (5 bases). The CDR3 spans 17 residues. The V gene lost 0 bases and the J gene lost 0 bases, with 13 bases spanning the gap. Germline-derived CDR1 and CDR2 are SGHRS and YFSETQ. CDR3 DNA: TGCGCCAGCAGCTTGGGTTTGCAGGGCCTCTCTGGAAACACCATATATTTT. Encoded protein: CASSLGLQGLSGNTIYF.

The rearrangement links TRBV7-2 to TRBJ1-1, with D tentatively TRBD1 (5 bases). CDR3 size: 14 residues. Looked up from germline, CDR1 is SGHTA and CDR2 is FQGNSA. V was shortened by 8 bases and J by 2 bases, with 15 bases between the two germline ends. CDR3 bases: TGTGCCAGCGGAACGGGACTCCCTAACACTGAAGCTTTCTTT. This codes for CASGTGLPNTEAFF.

This clonotype was detected only a few times. This chain links TRBV4-3 with TRBJ2-1; 16 positions agree with TRBD2. This CDR3 contains 20 residues. Germline V gene lookup returns CDR1 LGHNA and CDR2 YSLEER. V shed 5 bases, J shed 0 bases, and the junction held 10 bases outside the gene matches. The chain's CDR3 is CASSSSPGTSGGVSYNEQFF. The DNA of the CDR3 is TGCGCCAGCAGCTCCTCTCCCGGGACTAGCGGGGGGGTCTCCTACAATGAGCAGTTCTTC.

The sample holds many counts of this clonotype. The chain recombines TRBV4-2 with TRBJ2-3, with 7 bases identical to TRBD2. This CDR3 contains 17 residues. Per germline, CDR1 LGHNA and CDR2 YNFKEQ. Unmatched junction bases numbered 9, after V lost 0 bases and J lost 3 bases. CDR3 DNA sequence: TGTGCCAGCAGCCAAGATGTGAGGGAGGGATGGACAGATACGCAGTATTTT. Its protein is CASSQDVREGWTDTQYF.

This clonotype was recorded a few times. V is TRBV6-5 and J is TRBJ2-3, with 9 bases that match TRBD2. The CDR3 contains 15 residues. In germline, CDR1 is MNHEY, CDR2 SVGAGI. Trimming at V came to 5 bases and at J to 6 bases, leaving 9 bases not matched to a gene. The CDR3 bases are TGTGCCAGCAGTCCCCTGACTAGCGGATGGGATACGCAGTATTTT. This encodes CASSPLTSGWDTQYF.

This clonotype was detected many times. The chain couples TRBV24-1 to TRBJ2-2; perhaps TRBD2 as D (6 bases). The CDR3 is 17 amino acids. The V gene's germline CDR1 is KGHDR and CDR2 SFDVKD. The ends were cut back, 8 bases at V and 3 bases at J, with 21 bases in the middle. The CDR3 DNA reads as TGTGCCACCACTGCGGGACGGCCGTCGAATGACACCGGGGAGCTGTTTTTT. Residues: CATTAGRPSNDTGELFF.

This chain links TRBV24-1 with TRBJ2-2; 8 bases match TRBD2. This CDR3 comprises 15 residues. After removal of 5 bases from V and 3 bases from J, the junction contained 4 bases not matched to a gene. Germline V lookup: CDR1 KGHDR, CDR2 SFDVKD. This chain's CDR3 is CATSVAGGDTGELFF. The CDR3 DNA follows: TGTGCCACCAGTGTTGCGGGGGGCGACACCGGGGAGCTGTTTTTT.

This clonotype was counted many times. The chain uses TRBV20-1 and TRBJ2-1, with TRBD2 matching over 9 bases. The CDR3 totals 15 residues. J was trimmed by 4 bases and V by 4 bases; bases with no gene match: 8. Germline V gene lookup returns CDR1 DFQATT and CDR2 SNEGSKA (reference sequence). The CDR3 coding sequence is TGCAGTGCTACCCGGGGTAGCGGGGGTTACAATGAGCAGTTCTTC. Translated, it gives CSATRGSGGYNEQFF.

The V and J genes are TRBV4-2 and TRBJ2-3, with 13 bases aligning to TRBD2. This CDR3 has 16 amino acids. After removal of 1 base from V and 6 bases from J, the junction contained 4 bases not matched to a gene. The V gene's germline CDR1 is LGHNA and CDR2 YNFKEQ. CDR3 in amino acids: CASSQAPGLAGDTQYF. The CDR3 DNA sequence: TGTGCCAGCAGCCAAGCACCGGGACTAGCGGGGGATACGCAGTATTTT.

As regards this clonotype: One end of the junction is discordant with germline, which a read error may explain. V usage is TRBV12-3 or TRBV12-4 and J usage is TRBJ2-3, with 8 bases lining up with TRBD2. The CDR3 covers 13 residues. CDR3 in DNA: TGTGCCAGCAGGCCTACGACGAGCAGCGGGGGCTTTTTT. Translation gives CASRPTTSSGGFF.

At least ten counts were recorded for this clonotype. V gene TRBV11-2 combines with J gene TRBJ1-6; no clear D gene. The V and J ends lost 3 bases and 5 bases respectively, with 8 bases between them. The CDR3 is 14 residues long. Germline CDR1 is SGHAT and CDR2 is FQNNGV. The CDR3 sequence is CASSFRTNNSPLHF. CDR3 nucleotide sequence: TGTGCCAGCAGCTTCCGCACGAATAATTCACCCCTCCACTTT.

In its sample, this clonotype was seen many times. The chain carries TRBV7-9 and TRBJ1-3; TRBD1 aligns across 7 bases. CDR1 SEHNR and CDR2 FQNEAQ come from the germline V gene (reference sequence). CDR3 length: 15 residues. V lost 3 bases and J lost 4; bases outside the gene matches: 6. CDR3 residues: CASSFPGTAGNTIYF. The CDR3 DNA reads TGTGCCAGCAGCTTCCCCGGGACAGCAGGAAACACCATATATTTT.

The chain recombines TRBV29-1 with TRBJ1-5; D possibly corresponds to TRBD1 (5 bases). Germline CDR1 reads SQVTM; CDR2 reads ANQGSEA. V lost 4 bases and J 2 bases, leaving 9 bases between the germline ends. This CDR3 spans 13 amino acids. This chain's CDR3 is CSVVPGGNQPQHF. The CDR3 DNA is TGCAGCGTTGTTCCGGGGGGCAATCAGCCCCAGCATTTT. Full variable domain (remainder filled in from reference TRBV29-1 and TRBJ1-5): SAVISQKPSRDICQRGTSLTIQCQVDSQVTMMFWYRQQPGQSLTLIATANQGSEATYESGFVIDKFPISRPNLTFSTLTVSNMSPEDSSIYLCSVVPGGNQPQHFGDGTRLSIL.

The J gene is TRBJ2-5, the V gene TRBV7-2; maybe TRBD1 (5 bases). Germline CDR1 and CDR2: SGHTA and FQGNSA. V lost 4 bases to trimming and J lost 5 bases, with 14 bases between them. CDR3 length equals 14 residues. The CDR3 spells CASSSLRVLETQYF. CDR3 nucleotide sequence: TGTGCCAGCAGCTCTCTCAGGGTGCTGGAGACCCAGTACTTC.

This clonotype has only a few counts. The gene calls are TRBV6-2 or TRBV6-3 and TRBJ1-6; D unresolved. Germline V gene sequence: CDR1 MNHEY, CDR2 SVGEGT. V lost 0 bases and J 8 bases, leaving 11 bases between the germline ends. This CDR3 spans 15 amino acids. CDR3 coding DNA: TGTGCCAGCAGTTACTCCGGCTACCGGGATTCACCCCTCCACTTT. The encoded protein is CASSYSGYRDSPLHF.

This clonotype was seen more than once but under ten times. CDR3 region: CASTSGHDYEQYF. CDR3 bases: TGTGCCAGCACTTCGGGCCACGACTACGAGCAGTACTTC. The chain joins TRBV6-5 to TRBJ2-7; D remains unclear. There are 13 residues in the CDR3. Germline V gene lookup returns CDR1 MNHEY and CDR2 SVGAGI. The ends were cut back, 7 bases at V and 3 bases at J, with 13 bases in the middle.

In this sample, this clonotype turned up a few times. The rearrangement joins TRBV18 to TRBJ2-7; D unresolved. This CDR3 has 16 amino acids. V lost 6 bases and J lost 0, with 18 bases in between. Germline V gene lookup returns CDR1 KGHSH and CDR2 LQKENI. DNA of the CDR3: TGTGCCAGCTCGTCGACGGTAACGGGCTTCTCCTACGAGCAGTACTTC. Translated: CASSSTVTGFSYEQYF.

This chain joins TRBV28 and TRBJ1-1; no clear D gene. V lost 3 bases to trimming and J lost 1 base, with 9 bases between them. The CDR3 runs to 14 residues. The germline gives CDR1 MDHEN, CDR2 SYDVKM. The CDR3 sequence: CASSFHPSNTEAFF. The CDR3 coding sequence is TGTGCCAGCAGTTTCCATCCGTCGAACACTGAAGCTTTCTTT.